This entry describes one T cell receptor (beta chain). Its antigen is not known. Germline-derived CDR1 and CDR2 are SGDLS and YYNGEE. Trimming removed 0 bases from V and 2 bases from J; junction bases left unmatched: 4. CDR3 length: 16 residues. The sample comes from a study of T cell responses to AZD1222 COVID-19 vaccine. Whole-study findings and limits: Repertoires in all cases were sampled only once the peak T cell response had passed.

TCRdb keeps only in-frame clones here, not all; method: immunoSEQ multiplex PCR. The sample has some 25,000 clones; around 86% are singletons. The chain employs TRBV9 and TRBJ2-1, with TRBD1 identical over 8 bases. The receptor was isolated from an adult who received the AZD1222 COVID-19 vaccine. Material: peripheral blood, obtained 28 days after the second AZD1222 dose. DNA for the CDR3: TGTGCCAGCAGCGTAGCTGACAGGGGAGCCTACAATGAGCAGTTCTTC. Its translation is CASSVADRGAYNEQFF.